The clone carrying this T cell receptor (beta chain) was counted only a few times. V shed 5 bases and J 6 bases; nucleotides not matched to a gene: 8. The CDR3 loop spans 15 amino acids. TCRdb re-analysed the 5' RACE reads in MiXCR, keeping a single row per CDR3 protein. This table has 75,000 to 80,000 distinct CDR3 sequences, around 16% appearing once. The sample is drawn from a study of early T cells in non-severe SARS-CoV-2 infection. This sequence joins TRBV12-3 or TRBV12-4 and TRBJ2-1, with 9 bases lining up with TRBD2. This sequence was found in an adult who was a healthcare worker with PCR-confirmed SARS-CoV-2 infection or an uninfected control (not recorded which). Specimen: whole blood. Written as DNA, the CDR3 is TGTGCCAGCAGTCCGCGGGGGGGCTATGGCAATGAGCAGTTCTTC. Its translation: CASSPRGGYGNEQFF.